This TCR beta chain was identified in a study of blood T cells in healthy people across ages. Findings and caveats of the study: Getting older went along with TCR beta diversity per million T cells dropping roughly linearly.

The use of a sample-barcoded 5' primer and a J-beta primer mix characterized a second PCR of about 7 to 12 cycles. TCRdb passed the 5' RACE reads through MiXCR, listing each CDR3 protein once. This sample carries 700,000 or so distinct CDR3 sequences, 35% to 50% of them seen once, and the ten largest clones take 25% to 35%. To note about this clonotype: As yet, its antigen is unknown. One base away lies a much larger clone, so this may be a sequencing read error.

Germline-derived CDR1 and CDR2 are SQVTM and ANQGSEA. Trimming removed 4 bases from V and 12 bases from J, with 13 bases in between. This CDR3 is 10 amino acids long. V is TRBV29-1 and J is TRBJ2-7, with D possibly matching TRBD1 (6 bases). The TCR comes from a man older than 75 in good health. Sequenced: blood. The DNA for the CDR3 is TGCAGCGTTGGACAGGACCAGCGGTACTTC. Its translation: CSVGQDQRYF.